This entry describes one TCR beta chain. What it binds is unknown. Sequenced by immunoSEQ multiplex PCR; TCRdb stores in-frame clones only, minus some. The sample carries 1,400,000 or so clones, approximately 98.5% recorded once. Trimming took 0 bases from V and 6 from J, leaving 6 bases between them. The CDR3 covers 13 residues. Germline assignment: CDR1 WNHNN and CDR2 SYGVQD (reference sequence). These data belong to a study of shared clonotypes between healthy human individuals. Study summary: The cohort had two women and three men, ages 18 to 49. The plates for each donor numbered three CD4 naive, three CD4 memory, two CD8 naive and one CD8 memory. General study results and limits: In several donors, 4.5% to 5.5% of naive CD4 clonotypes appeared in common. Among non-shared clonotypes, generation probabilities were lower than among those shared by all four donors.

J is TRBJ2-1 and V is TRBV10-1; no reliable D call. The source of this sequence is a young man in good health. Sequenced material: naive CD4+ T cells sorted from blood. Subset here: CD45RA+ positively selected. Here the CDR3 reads CASSESAGNEQFF. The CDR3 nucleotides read TGCGCCAGCAGTGAGTCTGCAGGCAATGAGCAGTTCTTC.